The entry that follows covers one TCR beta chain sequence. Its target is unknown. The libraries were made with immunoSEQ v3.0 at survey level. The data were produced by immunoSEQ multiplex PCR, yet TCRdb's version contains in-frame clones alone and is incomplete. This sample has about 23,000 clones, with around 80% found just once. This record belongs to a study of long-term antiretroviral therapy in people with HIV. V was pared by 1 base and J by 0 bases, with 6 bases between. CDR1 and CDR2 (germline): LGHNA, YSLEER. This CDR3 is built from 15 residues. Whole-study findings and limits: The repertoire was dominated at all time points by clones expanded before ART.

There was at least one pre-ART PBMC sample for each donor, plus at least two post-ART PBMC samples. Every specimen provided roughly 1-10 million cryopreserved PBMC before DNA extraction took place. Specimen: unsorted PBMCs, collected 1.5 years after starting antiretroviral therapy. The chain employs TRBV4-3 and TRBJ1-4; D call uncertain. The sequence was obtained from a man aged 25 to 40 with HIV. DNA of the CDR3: TGCGCCAGCAGCCAAGGGTTTGCAACTAATGAAAAACTGTTTTTT. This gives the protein CASSQGFATNEKLFF.